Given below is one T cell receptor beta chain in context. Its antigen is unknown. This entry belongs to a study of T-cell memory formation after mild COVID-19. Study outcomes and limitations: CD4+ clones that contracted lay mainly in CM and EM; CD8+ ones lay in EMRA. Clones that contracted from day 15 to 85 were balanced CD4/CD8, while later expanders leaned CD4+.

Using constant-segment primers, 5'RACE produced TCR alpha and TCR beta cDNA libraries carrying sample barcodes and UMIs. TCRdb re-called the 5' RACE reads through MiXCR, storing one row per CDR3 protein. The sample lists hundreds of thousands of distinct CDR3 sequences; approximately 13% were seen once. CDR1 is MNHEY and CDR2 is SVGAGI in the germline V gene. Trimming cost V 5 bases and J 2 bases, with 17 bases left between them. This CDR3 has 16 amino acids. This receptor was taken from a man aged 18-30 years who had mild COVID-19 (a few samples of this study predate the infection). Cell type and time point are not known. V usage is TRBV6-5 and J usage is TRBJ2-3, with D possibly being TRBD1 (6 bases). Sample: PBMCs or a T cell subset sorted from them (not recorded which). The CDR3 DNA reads TGTGCCAGCAGTCAGAAGGGGACACCAAACACAGATACGCAGTATTTT. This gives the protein CASSQKGTPNTDTQYF.